These 20 T cell receptor beta chains were sequenced from one sample in a study of blood T cell repertoires in COVID-19. Profiled with immunoSEQ multiplex PCR; TCRdb holds only in-frame clones, not every one. The data show 190,000 or so clones, around nine tenths seen once. The sample comprised peripheral blood. These receptor sequences come from a woman between 18 and 30 years old who had recovered from COVID-19.

This clone was seen only once. The CDR3 reads CASSRYGHGGVGEAFF. The CDR3 DNA reads TGTGCCAGCAGCAGATACGGACACGGGGGGGTCGGTGAAGCTTTCTTT. This sequence joins TRBV2 and TRBJ1-1, with a tentative D call TRBD1 (5 bases). Between the trimmed V and J ends, which lost 6 bases and 7 bases, there was a span of 24 bases. Germline V gives CDR1 SNHLY, CDR2 FYNNEI. There are 16 residues in the CDR3.

This chain joins TRBV7-6 and TRBJ2-5; perhaps TRBD2 as D (6 bases). CDR1 SGHVS and CDR2 FNYEAQ come from the germline V gene. Between the trimmed V and J ends, which lost 3 bases and 2 bases, there was a span of 16 bases. The CDR3 contains 16 residues. CDR3 DNA sequence: TGTGCCAGCAGCTTTGGGACTCAAAATGTTCAAGAGACCCAGTACTTC. This translates into CASSFGTQNVQETQYF.

This clone has a handful of counts. The rearrangement uses TRBV19 and TRBJ2-7; no definite D call. Germline CDR1 reads LNHDA; CDR2 reads SQIVND (reference sequence). Trimming shortened V by 5 bases and J by 2 bases, and 13 bases separated the two germline ends. CDR3 length: 14 amino acids. The CDR3 sequence: CASSLPPKPYEQYV. CDR3 in DNA: TGTGCCAGTAGTTTGCCCCCCAAGCCCTACGAGCAGTACGTC.

This clone was picked up one time. V usage is TRBV7-9 and J usage is TRBJ1-2; TRBD1 might be the D (5 bases). CDR3 length equals 16 residues. Trimming removed 1 base from V and 2 bases from J, with 14 bases in between. Germline values: CDR1 SEHNR, CDR2 FQNEAQ (reference sequence). CDR3 in amino acids: CASSLDARQSNYGYTF. In DNA form, the CDR3 reads TGTGCCAGCAGCTTAGATGCGAGACAGTCGAACTATGGCTACACCTTC.

The rearrangement joins TRBV2 to TRBJ1-2; 11 bases match TRBD1. V dropped 6 bases and J dropped 4; count of bases not matched to a gene: 19. CDR1 and CDR2 (germline): SNHLY, FYNNEI. This CDR3 contains 19 residues. CDR3 DNA: TGTGCCAGCAGCAATGCACCGGGACAGGGGGTAGCGGGGGTCTATGGCTACACCTTC. The encoded protein is CASSNAPGQGVAGVYGYTF. Full variable domain (outside the CDR3, taken from reference TRBV2 and TRBJ1-2): EPEVTQTPSHQVTQMGQEVILRCVPISNHLYFYWYRQILGQKVEFLVSFYNNEISEKSEIFDDQFSVERPDGSNFTLKIRSTKLEDSAMYFCASSNAPGQGVAGVYGYTFGSGTRLTVV.

The chain couples TRBV5-1 to TRBJ1-4; possibly TRBD1 for D (6 bases). Germline assignment: CDR1 SGHRS and CDR2 YFSETQ. V was clipped by 5 bases and J by 7 bases, with 15 bases between them. This CDR3 region has 14 residues. CDR3 DNA sequence: TGCGCCAGCAGTCGTAGTACAGGGATTGAAAAACTGTTTTTT. Translation: CASSRSTGIEKLFF.

This clone was recorded only once. The chain carries TRBV7-8 and TRBJ1-3; TRBD1 matches 8 bases. This CDR3 has 14 amino acids. Per germline, CDR1 SGHVS and CDR2 FQNEAQ. The V and J ends lost 3 bases and 4 bases, in that order; junction bases with no gene match: 2. The chain's CDR3 is CASSFQGAGNTIYF. The CDR3 bases are TGTGCCAGCAGCTTCCAGGGGGCGGGAAACACCATATATTTT.

The chain carries TRBV12-1 and TRBJ1-2; whether TRBD1, the table's D call, matches the DNA was not checked. TRBV12-1 is given as a pseudogene. The CDR3 sequence is 15 residues long. The CDR3 DNA reads as TGTGCCAGCAGCTCCCGGACAGGGGGCGACGATGGCTACACCTTC. Amino acids: CASSSRTGGDDGYTF.

This sequence joins TRBV6-2 or TRBV6-3 and TRBJ1-1, with D possibly being TRBD1 (5 bases). This CDR3 region has 16 residues. V shed 3 bases and J shed 5 bases, with 19 bases lying between them. Germline CDR1 and CDR2: MNHEY and SVGEGT. Written as DNA, the CDR3 is TGTGCCAGCAGTTATTTTGGGCGGGGCAGTGCGACTGAAGCTTTCTTT. Translating it yields CASSYFGRGSATEAFF.

The CDR3 reads CASSLGGHNEQFF. For the CDR3, the DNA is TGTGCCAGCAGCTTAGGGGGCCACAATGAGCAGTTCTTC. V usage is TRBV7-9 and J usage is TRBJ2-1, with D possibly TRBD1 on 5 matching bases. The CDR3 totals 13 residues. Trimming left V 1 base short and J 5 bases short, with 6 bases between. Germline CDR1 is SEHNR and CDR2 is FQNEAQ (reference sequence).

J is TRBJ1-6 and V is TRBV5-1; 7 bases match TRBD1. The germline V gene encodes CDR1 SGHRS and CDR2 YFSETQ. V was pared by 0 bases and J by 7 bases, with 1 base of the junction left unmatched. The CDR3 totals 14 residues. CDR3 amino acids: CASSLEGGNSPLHF. Written as DNA, the CDR3 is TGCGCCAGCAGCTTGGAAGGGGGCAATTCACCCCTCCACTTT.

The V call is TRBV4-1, the J call TRBJ1-1, with a possible D match to TRBD1 (5 bases). Germline lookup yields CDR1 MGHRA and CDR2 YSYEKL. The CDR3 consists of 13 residues. The V end was cut by 5 bases, the J end by 4 bases, with 11 bases between. In DNA form, the CDR3 reads TGCGCCAGCAGCTCAGGGATTGGCACTGAAGCTTTCTTT. This codes for CASSSGIGTEAFF.

This clone was observed a single time. This chain links TRBV19 with TRBJ1-4; D possibly corresponds to TRBD1 (6 bases). The CDR3 runs to 14 residues. V was clipped by 7 bases and J by 8 bases, with 17 bases between them. Germline V gives CDR1 LNHDA, CDR2 SQIVND (reference sequence). In nucleotides, the CDR3 is TGTGCCAGTACCCCGGGAGGGGGTAGAGAAAAACTGTTTTTT. Its protein is CASTPGGGREKLFF.

The V call is TRBV10-3, the J call TRBJ2-1; D may be TRBD2 (5 bases). The CDR3 totals 13 residues. V shed 0 bases and J shed 7 bases, with 7 bases lying between them. Germline CDR1 ENHRY, CDR2 SYGVKD. CDR3 sequence: CAISESTGNEQFF. The CDR3 DNA follows: TGTGCCATCAGTGAGTCAACGGGGAATGAGCAGTTCTTC.

The V call is TRBV7-2, the J call TRBJ2-5, with 11 nucleotides matching TRBD2. The germline gives CDR1 SGHTA, CDR2 FQGNSA. This CDR3 region has 15 residues. The ends lost 1 base at V and 9 bases at J; junction bases unmatched: 7. The CDR3 loop is CASSLVLAGDSAQYF. CDR3 DNA: TGTGCCAGCAGCTTAGTACTAGCGGGAGATTCGGCCCAGTACTTC.

This chain links TRBV5-6 with TRBJ1-3; possibly TRBD1 for D (6 bases). The CDR3 is made up of 14 amino acids. Trimming removed 5 bases at V and 4 bases at J, with 13 bases between. In germline, CDR1 is SGHDT, CDR2 YYEEEE. CDR3 nucleotides: TGTGCCAGCAGATACACCGGGACAGGAAACACCATATATTTT. Translating gives CASRYTGTGNTIYF.

This CDR3 is CASSQDWSGGPTDTQYF. CDR3 bases: TGCGCCAGCAGCCAAGATTGGTCAGGAGGGCCCACAGATACGCAGTATTTT. This chain uses TRBV4-3 with TRBJ2-3, with TRBD2 as a possible D gene (6 bases). Germline CDR1 LGHNA, CDR2 YSLEER. CDR3 size: 17 residues. The ends were cut back, 0 bases at V and 2 bases at J, with 15 bases in the middle.

The chain carries TRBV24-1 and TRBJ2-3, with D tentatively TRBD1 (5 bases). V dropped 5 bases and J dropped 4 bases, with 12 bases sitting between them. The CDR3 has 14 residues. Germline CDR1 KGHDR, CDR2 SFDVKD. This CDR3 reads CATSGQQGADTQYF. In nucleotides, the CDR3 is TGTGCCACCAGTGGCCAGCAAGGGGCAGATACGCAGTATTTT.

V usage is TRBV9 and J usage is TRBJ2-7, with TRBD2 as a possible D gene (6 bases). CDR1 is SGDLS and CDR2 is YYNGEE in the germline V gene. V gave up 1 base and J gave up 4 bases, with 15 bases separating them. This CDR3 spans 15 amino acids. CDR3 region: CASSVSPGTSYEQYF. CDR3 coding DNA: TGTGCCAGCAGCGTATCCCCGGGGACTTCTTACGAGCAGTACTTC.

The chain employs TRBV7-7 and TRBJ2-6; 8 nucleotides line up with TRBD1. The CDR3 is 18 amino acids. Trimming cost V 5 bases and J 0 bases; bases outside gene matches: 9. Germline CDR1 is SSHAT and CDR2 is FNYEAQ (reference sequence). CDR3 sequence reads: CASSPRDRLYSGANVLTF. In nucleotides, the CDR3 is TGTGCCAGCAGCCCCCGGGACAGGCTCTACTCTGGGGCCAACGTCCTGACTTTC.